These T cell receptor beta chains were read from a single sample in a study of shared T cell receptors in the human thymus. The data were produced by immunoSEQ multiplex PCR, yet TCRdb's version contains in-frame clones alone and is incomplete. This table has about 380,000 clones, 85% to 95% appearing once. The specimen was thymocytes. All receptors derive from a human donor. CDR3s include the opening cysteine and the closing phenylalanine or tryptophan. D genes are given only for firm matches.

v_gene: TRBV28; j_gene: TRBJ2-1; d_gene: TRBD1; CDR3nt: TGTGCCAGCAGTTTATTGGACAGGGTCTCCTACAATGAGCAGTTCTTC; CDR3aa: CASSLLDRVSYNEQFF
v_gene: TRBV5-1; j_gene: TRBJ2-3; d_gene: -; CDR3nt: TGCGCCAGCTCTAAGTACCCGGGGGATGGCACAGATACGCAGTATTTT; CDR3aa: CASSKYPGDGTDTQYF
v_gene: TRBV7-2; j_gene: TRBJ2-2; d_gene: -; CDR3nt: TGTGCCAGCAGCTTACAGGGGAACACCGGGGAGCTGTTTTTT; CDR3aa: CASSLQGNTGELFF
v_gene: TRBV15; j_gene: TRBJ2-7; d_gene: TRBD1; CDR3nt: TGTGCCACCGCCGGACAGGGGAACGACGAGCAGTACTTC; CDR3aa: CATAGQGNDEQYF
v_gene: TRBV28; j_gene: TRBJ1-2; d_gene: -; CDR3nt: TGTGCCAGCAGTCCCTACAGGGTTGACTATGGCTACACCTTC; CDR3aa: CASSPYRVDYGYTF
v_gene: TRBV27; j_gene: TRBJ2-5; d_gene: TRBD1; CDR3nt: TGTGCCAGCCGACAGGGGTCCCAGTACTTC; CDR3aa: CASRQGSQYF
v_gene: TRBV5-6; j_gene: TRBJ2-2; d_gene: -; CDR3nt: TGTGCCAGCACCGCTCGACAGCCGAACACCGGGGAGCTGTTTTTT; CDR3aa: CASTARQPNTGELFF
v_gene: TRBV28; j_gene: TRBJ2-7; d_gene: -; CDR3nt: TGTGCCAGCAGTCCCAGTCGATACGAGCAGTACTTC; CDR3aa: CASSPSRYEQYF
v_gene: TRBV28; j_gene: TRBJ2-3; d_gene: -; CDR3nt: TGTGCCAGCAGTTCGATTGCGTGGGGCACAGATACGCAGTATTTT; CDR3aa: CASSSIAWGTDTQYF
v_gene: TRBV28; j_gene: TRBJ1-5; d_gene: -; CDR3nt: TGTGCCAGCAGTTTCGTCCTCCATCAGCCCCAGCATTTT; CDR3aa: CASSFVLHQPQHF